This T cell receptor beta chain was sequenced for a study of shared clonotypes between healthy human individuals. Across the study: A couple of women and a few men aged 18 to 49 made up the donors.

Broader study findings: It was only blood that was sampled, and tissue repertoires likely differ. What naive subsets generally showed was a larger estimated richness than memory subsets showed.

The CDR3 covers 15 residues. With V trimmed by 6 bases and J by 4 bases, 7 bases remained unmatched. CDR1 and CDR2 from the germline V gene are MNHEY and SVGAGI. In the naive CD8 group, cells lacked CD45RO and were positively selected for CCR7, so terminally differentiated effector memory CD45RA+ cells were left out. Donors comprised healthy HIV-negative adults lacking recent acute infections or vaccinations. Turning to this clone: What it binds is unknown.

The data were produced by immunoSEQ multiplex PCR, yet TCRdb's version contains in-frame clones alone and is incomplete. This sample has about 680,000 clones, with around 90% found just once. This receptor was taken from a man between 25 and 39 years old in good health. The chain carries TRBV6-5 and TRBJ2-1; 9 positions agree with TRBD1. The sequenced sample was naive CD8+ T cells sorted from blood. CDR3 region: CASRGQGSSYNEQFF. CDR3 nucleotide sequence: TGTGCCAGCAGGGGACAGGGTTCTAGTTACAATGAGCAGTTCTTC.